This TCR beta chain comes out of a study of blood T cell repertoires in COVID-19. In the study overall: Material from acute and convalescent COVID-19 was sourced from the United States, Italy and Spain.

Authors' processing steps: For nucleated cells, counts were estimated from reference gene primer amplification. Here immunoSEQ multiplex PCR was the method, and the copy in TCRdb shows in-frame clones only, minus some. V and J calls plus clone size are reproduced from that table; the DNA served to infer D and trimming. The table has about 110,000 clones, approximately 80% seen once. In germline, CDR1 is SEHNR, CDR2 FQNEAQ (reference sequence). The CDR3 totals 15 residues. V lost 5 bases to trimming and J lost 6 bases; unmatched junction nucleotides: 7. The receptor's source is a woman in her fifties or sixties with acute or convalescent COVID-19. The chain carries TRBV7-9 and TRBJ2-2, with 9 bases aligning to TRBD1. Sequencing was performed on peripheral blood. The CDR3 protein is CASSGLTGGSGELFF. In DNA, the CDR3 is TGTGCCAGCAGCGGCCTGACAGGGGGTTCCGGGGAGCTGTTTTTT.